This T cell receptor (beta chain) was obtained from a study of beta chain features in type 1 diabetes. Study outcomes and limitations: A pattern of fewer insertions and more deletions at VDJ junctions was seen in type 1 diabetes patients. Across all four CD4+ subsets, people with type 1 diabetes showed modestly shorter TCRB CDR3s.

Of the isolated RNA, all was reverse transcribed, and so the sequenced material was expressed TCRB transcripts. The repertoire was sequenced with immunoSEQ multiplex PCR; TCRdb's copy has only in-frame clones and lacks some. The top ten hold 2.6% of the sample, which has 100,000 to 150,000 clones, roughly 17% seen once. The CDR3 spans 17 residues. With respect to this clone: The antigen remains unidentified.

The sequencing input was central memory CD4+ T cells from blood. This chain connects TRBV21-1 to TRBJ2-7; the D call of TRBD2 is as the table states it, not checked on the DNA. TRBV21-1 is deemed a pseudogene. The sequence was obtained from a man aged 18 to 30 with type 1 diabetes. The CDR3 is CASSFRKGAPGGYEQYF. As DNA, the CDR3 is TGTGCCAGCAGCTTCCGAAAGGGAGCGCCTGGAGGTTACGAGCAGTACTTC.